This entry lists 18 T cell receptor beta chains sequenced from one sample in a study of T cells in Graves' hyperthyroidism and ophthalmopathy. Template material for amplifying TCR beta CDR3 regions consisted of RNA transcripts. HTBI primers were used for first-round RT-PCR of the TCR CDR3. TCRdb re-derived calls from the multiplex PCR reads in MiXCR, one entry per CDR3 protein. The sample lists roughly 560,000 distinct CDR3 sequences; about 15% were seen once. Specimen: blood. The receptors originated from a middle-aged woman with Graves' ophthalmopathy.

This clonotype was counted many times. The rearrangement links TRBV12-3 or TRBV12-4 to TRBJ1-2, with 9 positions matching TRBD1. V lost 4 bases, J lost 2 bases, and 2 bases stayed unmatched. CDR3 length: 14 amino acids. In DNA, the CDR3 is TGTGCCAGCAGTTGGACAGGGGCGAACTATGGCTACACCTTC. Its translation: CASSWTGANYGYTF.

This clonotype turned up a few times. The chain employs TRBV11-1 and TRBJ1-5, with TRBD1 matching 10 bases. V was clipped by 5 bases and J by 0 bases; unmatched bases: 4. The CDR3 loop spans 16 amino acids. The germline V gene has CDR1 SGHAT and CDR2 FQDESV (reference sequence). This CDR3 reads CASSPGTGDSNQPQHF. The CDR3 DNA reads as TGTGCCAGCAGCCCCGGGACAGGGGATAGCAATCAGCCCCAGCATTTT.

This clonotype has just a few counts. The chain uses TRBV3-1 and TRBJ2-5, with 8 bases identical to TRBD2. V shed 1 base and J 5 bases; nucleotides not matched to a gene: 6. The CDR3 spans 15 residues. Germline CDR1 is LGHDT and CDR2 is YNNKEL (reference sequence). The CDR3 spells CASSQGGLGVETQYF. CDR3 sequence (DNA): TGTGCCAGCAGCCAAGGGGGACTAGGAGTGGAGACCCAGTACTTC.

This clonotype has ten or more counts. This chain links TRBV29-1 with TRBJ1-2; no definite D call. With 6 bases removed from V and 4 bases from J, the gap between germline ends came to 9 bases. Germline V gene sequence: CDR1 SQVTM, CDR2 ANQGSEA. The CDR3 runs to 11 residues. The CDR3 spells CSVGEPYGYTF. The CDR3 DNA follows: TGCAGCGTCGGGGAACCCTATGGCTACACCTTC.

The chain uses TRBV6-2 or TRBV6-3 and TRBJ2-2; D perhaps matches TRBD2 (6 bases). The CDR3 has 15 amino acids. Germline CDR1 reads MNHEY; CDR2 reads SVGEGT. The V gene lost 3 bases and the J gene lost 5 bases, with 13 bases spanning the gap. The CDR3 loop reads CASSYSGGGTGELFF. CDR3 sequence (DNA): TGTGCCAGCAGTTATAGCGGAGGAGGAACCGGGGAGCTGTTTTTT.

In this sample, this clonotype turned up once. The chain is built from TRBV6-5 and TRBJ1-1; possible D gene TRBD1, 5 bases. The germline V gene encodes CDR1 MNHEY and CDR2 SVGAGI. Trimming shortened V by 2 bases and J by 2 bases, and 12 bases separated the two germline ends. The CDR3 covers 15 residues. The CDR3: CASSYPAGINTEAFF. CDR3 DNA: TGTGCCAGCAGTTACCCTGCAGGGATCAACACTGAAGCTTTCTTT.

This clonotype was picked up many times. The chain couples TRBV2 to TRBJ2-5; a weak D match, TRBD1 (5 bases). There are 15 residues in the CDR3. CDR1 and CDR2 (germline): SNHLY, FYNNEI. The ends were cut back, 7 bases at V and 1 base at J, with 16 bases in the middle. The CDR3 region is CASKGRVYVQETQYF. CDR3 bases: TGTGCCAGCAAGGGCAGGGTGTACGTCCAAGAGACCCAGTACTTC. The complete variable domain, with remaining parts taken from reference TRBV2 and TRBJ2-5, reads EPEVTQTPSHQVTQMGQEVILRCVPISNHLYFYWYRQILGQKVEFLVSFYNNEISEKSEIFDDQFSVERPDGSNFTLKIRSTKLEDSAMYFCASKGRVYVQETQYFGPGTRLLVL.

The chain recombines TRBV10-3 with TRBJ2-2, with TRBD2 identical over 12 bases. The germline V gene encodes CDR1 ENHRY and CDR2 SYGVKD. V gave up 10 bases and J gave up 4 bases; unmatched junction bases: 7. The CDR3 has 15 residues. In DNA, the CDR3 is TGTGCCACCACTGGACTAGCGGGAAGCACCGGGGAGCTGTTTTTT. It codes for CATTGLAGSTGELFF.

This chain joins TRBV3-1 and TRBJ2-3; no reliable D call. Per the germline V gene, CDR1 is LGHDT and CDR2 is YNNKEL (reference sequence). V shed 0 bases and J shed 4 bases, with 8 bases lying between them. The length of the CDR3 is 14 residues. This CDR3 reads CASSQDTAADTQYF. CDR3 coding DNA: TGTGCCAGCAGCCAAGATACAGCAGCAGATACGCAGTATTTT.

The chain joins TRBV14 to TRBJ1-2; 11 nucleotides line up with TRBD1. The CDR3 has 15 residues. The junction had 8 bases not matched to a gene; V was cut back by 4 bases and J by 7 bases. Germline V gene sequence: CDR1 SGHDN, CDR2 FVKESK. Here the CDR3 reads CASSPRGQGALGYTF. The CDR3, as DNA: TGTGCCAGCAGCCCGCGAGGACAGGGGGCACTTGGCTACACCTTC. The variable domain in full, with the rest retrieved from reference TRBV14 and TRBJ1-2, is EAGVTQFPSHSVIEKGQTVTLRCDPISGHDNLYWYRRVMGKEIKFLLHFVKESKQDESGMPNNRFLAERTGGTYSTLKVQPAELEDSGVYFCASSPRGQGALGYTFGSGTRLTVV.

This clonotype was detected ten times or more. The chain uses TRBV19 and TRBJ1-1, with 11 bases identical to TRBD1. Germline loops: CDR1 LNHDA, CDR2 SQIVND (reference sequence). V trimming: 5 bases; J trimming: 7 bases; junction bases outside the gene matches: 3. The CDR3 covers 13 residues. This CDR3 is CASSGQGANEAFF. In nucleotides, the CDR3 is TGTGCCAGTAGTGGACAGGGGGCAAATGAAGCTTTCTTT.

This clonotype was seen at least ten times. The chain recombines TRBV11-2 with TRBJ2-7, with 14 bases fitting TRBD2. V lost 4 bases and J lost 2; bases outside the gene matches: 1. Germline lookup yields CDR1 SGHAT and CDR2 FQNNGV. There are 15 residues in the CDR3. This CDR3 reads CASSWGLAGAYEQYF. CDR3 DNA: TGTGCCAGCAGCTGGGGACTAGCGGGGGCCTACGAGCAGTACTTC.

The sample holds a few counts of this clonotype. This sequence joins TRBV6-2 or TRBV6-3 and TRBJ2-2; D is ambiguous. Germline CDR1 and CDR2: MNHEY and SVGEGT. The CDR3 contains 16 residues. V lost 4 bases and J 5 bases, leaving 17 bases between the germline ends. CDR3 bases: TGTGCCAGCAGTTTTCTGGGTGGCGAAGGGACCGGGGAGCTGTTTTTT. This codes for CASSFLGGEGTGELFF.

The chain combines TRBV7-8 with TRBJ1-5; TRBD1 might be the D (5 bases). CDR1 is SGHVS, CDR2 FQNEAQ, per germline. The V and J ends lost 3 bases and 0 bases respectively, with 9 bases between them. The CDR3 sequence is 15 residues long. The CDR3 nucleotides read TGTGCCAGCAGCTTCGGGGGAAATAGCAATCAGCCCCAGCATTTT. Its translation: CASSFGGNSNQPQHF.

The chain couples TRBV20-1 to TRBJ2-4; unclear D gene. Germline assignment: CDR1 DFQATT and CDR2 SNEGSKA (reference sequence). Trimming pared 3 bases from V and 1 base from J, leaving 7 bases between. The CDR3 extends over 13 amino acids. CDR3 DNA: TGCAGTGCTAGGGTCAGGGCCAAAAACATTCAGTACTTC. It specifies CSARVRAKNIQYF.

This clonotype has at least ten counts. The chain couples TRBV28 to TRBJ2-7; TRBD2 might be the D (6 bases). Trimming removed 2 bases at V and 0 bases at J, with 14 bases between. The germline gives CDR1 MDHEN, CDR2 SYDVKM. CDR3 size: 16 residues. The CDR3 DNA sequence: TGTGCCAGCAGTTTAGGTTGGGGGGTGAGCTCCTACGAGCAGTACTTC. Its protein product is CASSLGWGVSSYEQYF.

The chain joins TRBV5-1 to TRBJ2-7, with D hard to call. Deletions cut 3 bases from V and 1 base from J, with 11 bases between. CDR3 length: 14 amino acids. From germline, CDR1 is SGHRS and CDR2 YFSETQ. Here the CDR3 reads CASSSRADSYEQYF. Written as DNA, the CDR3 is TGCGCCAGCAGCTCTCGGGCAGATTCCTACGAGCAGTACTTC.

Of note for this clonotype: A read error may be the cause here, since a much bigger clone is one base away. The chain recombines TRBV11-3 with TRBJ1-1, with unresolved D. CDR3 length equals 13 residues. Germline CDR1 and CDR2: SGHNT and YENEEA. V was cut by 3 bases and J by 5 bases, with 10 bases left in between. This CDR3 reads CASSLRQLTEAFF. DNA for the CDR3: TGTGCCAGCAGCTTGAGACAATTGACTGAAGCTTTCTTT. Variable domain in full (rest from reference TRBV11-3 and TRBJ1-1): EAGVVQSPRYKIIEKKQPVAFWCNPISGHNTLYWYLQNLGQGPELLIRYENEEAVDDSQLPKDRFSAERLKGVDSTLKIQPAELGDSAVYLCASSLRQLTEAFFGQGTRLTVV.